This TCR beta chain was documented in a study of cytomegalovirus exposure and HLA in healthy donors. As for the study in general: The study's early data release held about 85 million unique TCRs from HLA-typed donors. Regarding the study as a whole: A later analysis linked a missense variant in DCLRE1C to the trimming of TCR beta V and J genes.

Of note for this clone: Its specificity is unknown.

The germline V gene encodes CDR1 ENHRY and CDR2 SYGVKD. V lost 3 bases and J 3 bases, leaving 18 bases between the germline ends. The CDR3 consists of 17 residues. It was with 60 Vbeta and 13 Jbeta primers that the PCR ran. Sequenced by immunoSEQ multiplex PCR; TCRdb stores in-frame clones only, minus some. The sample includes 100,000 to 150,000 clones, approximately 80% of them seen just once. The sample was PBMCs. This sequence originates from a male donor in good health and CMV-seropositive. This rearrangement joins TRBV10-3 to TRBJ1-5; D is perhaps TRBD1 (6 bases). The CDR3 DNA reads as TGTGCCATCAGTGAAAGGGGGTCGGGGCAGTTCAATCAGCCCCAGCATTTT. Translated, it gives CAISERGSGQFNQPQHF.